This T cell receptor beta chain was retrieved from a study of response to subunit inactivated influenza vaccine (dated by TCRdb to 2016 to 2019). Notes on the research overall: Deep quantitative profiling of the T cell receptor repertoire was used in the study to follow responses to a trivalent subunit inactivated influenza vaccine. Results and caveats for the whole study, not just this receptor: The authors proposed that each seasonal influenza vaccination may bring in only a limited number of new T cells.

From cysteine to phenylalanine, the CDR3 is 15 amino acids long. Only the CDR3 portion is preserved as DNA: 45 bases, with reading frame beginning at the first base. The germline V gene yields SGHRS for CDR1 and YFSETQ for CDR2. The junction carries 12 bases between V and J, which are trimmed by 1 base and 5 bases respectively. Library creation used RT-PCR. This sample was sequenced with an Illumina HiSeq 2500. TCRdb reanalyzed the raw reads on its own, using fastp at Q25 for trimming and MiXCR for clone calling, and kept in-frame beta chains. Records with the same CDR3 protein are collapsed into one entry carrying the most frequent genes and DNA. This sample lists about 310,000 distinct CDR3 sequences; approximately 23% were detected once. Under 13% of the sample belongs to the ten largest clones. To note about this clonotype: Its target antigen remains unknown. Per-base qualities were not stored, and no clone one base away is much larger.

This TCR was recovered from a man aged 50 to 69 who received an inactivated influenza vaccine. Donor details come from another sample of the same person, matched by shared clones. The chain is assembled from TRBV5-1 and TRBJ2-2; tentative D gene TRBD1, with 6 bases matching. The material sequenced was PBMCs from blood, taken approximately 20 months after vaccination. The nucleotide sequence reads as follows: TGCGCCAGCAGCTTGCAGGGGCCCGGAACCGGGGAGCTGTTTTTT. Its protein product is CASSLQGPGTGELFF.